This T cell receptor (beta chain) was identified in a study of cytomegalovirus exposure and HLA in healthy donors (TCRdb year 2017). Regarding the study in general: An earlier analysis of 587 of the donors reported 250 to 350 Gb of sequence data and 100 million to 120 million unique TCR beta sequences obtained from about 179 million T cells. Around 320 gigabases of sequencing data and 70 million to 85 million unique TCR sequences were included in an early release covering about 620 HLA-typed donors. Of the 350 to 400 genotyped donors, over 70% fell in the genetic ancestry cluster associated with self-reported Caucasian donors. The study aimed to test whether signatures of past pathogen exposure could be identified by cataloging public T cell receptors. The study used immunosequencing to profile the T cell repertoires of several hundred subjects and linked those repertoires to cytomegalovirus serostatus. A separate validation cohort of approximately 120 different subjects was used in addition to the roughly 670-subject first cohort. To predict cytomegalovirus infection status, the study combined high-throughput TCR immunosequencing, statistical association of individual TCRs with disease status, and machine learning. A later analysis re-analyzed previously published TCR beta repertoires from roughly 690 donors and added high-resolution HLA genotyping to study TCR occurrence patterns. Rather than using new phenotypic data, the later analysis identified candidate immune exposures from TCR beta sequences and from how often those sequences occurred across donors. An earlier analysis of about 600 of the donors used high-throughput TCR beta sequencing to judge whether each TCR beta V gene segment behaved as functional or pseudogenic. Donor age, sex, ethnicity and CMV serostatus were compiled together with the repertoire data. In a later genetic analysis, genome-wide SNP genotypes for about three fifths of the roughly 670 donors were used, and that subset was treated as a discovery cohort. Every repertoire in the discovery cohort had been generated on one and the same sequencing platform. HLA typing included class I and class II loci at four-digit resolution. Typing coverage varied by locus: roughly 629-630 donors for A, B, C, DRB1 and DQB1; roughly 560 for DQA1; about 600 for DPA1; fewer than 480 for DPB1. Four to six DR-DQ haplotypes were handled as single units for association and clustering, since linkage in the cohort was strong. Across 398 genotyped donors of the cohort, an average of roughly 250,000 unique TCR beta nucleotide sequences per donor were sequenced, and around 20% of those sequences were non-productive. The full study reports these points: Compared with equally common non-associated chains, HLA-associated TCR beta chains in a later analysis were more clonally expanded and had lower generation probabilities. The 87-base-pair reads could not distinguish some IMGT-functional V segments, including TRBV6-2 and TRBV6-3, so those segments were excluded. Compared with the 666-donor mean, donors in an Asian-associated ancestry cluster had fewer N-insertions in productive TCRs, according to a later genetic analysis. Because HLA typing was unavailable for some donors at each locus, only the typed subset was used in association tests. V-gene and J-gene trimming of TCR beta chains was associated with a missense DCLRE1C variant in a later genetic analysis, and the association was replicated in an independent cohort. A later analysis found that most CMV-associated TCR beta chains appeared HLA-restricted, with HLA associations seemingly driven largely by CMV exposure. A total of fewer than 200 TCR beta chains were listed by the study as associated with cytomegalovirus. In vitro tests confirmed that a few of the cytomegalovirus-associated TCR beta chains recognize cytomegalovirus antigens. A cluster of highly shared sequence variants was judged likely to be a technical artifact of the sequencing pipeline. Several of the top co-occurrence clusters appeared to be linked to parvovirus B19, influenza, CMV and Epstein-Barr virus, according to a later analysis. A further reported finding was that TCR beta sequences accurately predicted the HLA-A and HLA-B alleles for most subjects in the first cohort. Specific HLA alleles were associated with roughly 17,000 TCR beta sequences at a false discovery rate of 0.05 in a later analysis. It was suggested by the authors that the approach could potentially be generalized to other disease states and immunological phenotypes. The earlier analysis of approximately 590 of the donors excluded over 15 rarely observed V segments, including chromosome 9 orphons, because counts were too low. The classifier was reported to diagnose cytomegalovirus status with high specificity and sensitivity in both the original and validation cohorts. An earlier analysis of some 590 of the donors showed that most TCR beta V segments appeared in productive rearrangements either about 87% or about 30% of the time, which broadly matched IMGT annotations. This cohort had only TCR beta chains sequenced, and the lack of alpha or paired-chain data limited which features could be detected. Sequencing depth was assumed to be roughly uniform across donors in the presence/absence analyses, though that assumption may not hold. When HLA alleles, especially DR and DQ, strongly co-occurred, attributing TCR associations to individual alleles was difficult. Most TCR sequences were seen in very few donors, while some public TCRs were found in many individuals. Linkage disequilibrium might explain the correlated functional status among segregating V segments, but an unknown experimental factor could not be ruled out. CMV serostatus was the only immune exposure information available for the cohort. According to a later analysis, TCR association rates differed among HLA loci, with DRB1 alleles showing the most associated TCRs and HLA-C alleles showing the fewest.

The germline V gene encodes CDR1 LGHNA and CDR2 YNFKEQ. Ends trimmed: V by 4 bases, J by 6 bases; bases unmatched to a gene: 12. The CDR3 numbers 16 residues from cysteine through phenylalanine. Kept here is only the CDR3 DNA, which spans 48 bases and is read in frame from base 1. Receptor libraries were prepared by the immunoSEQ multiplex PCR assay. For the multiplex PCR, a mixture combining 60 forward primers for TCR Vbeta segments and 13 reverse primers for TCR Jbeta segments was used. The CDR3 region of rearranged TCR beta genes was amplified from genomic DNA with a multiplex PCR assay. On the Illumina HiSeq System, the amplified TCR beta libraries were sequenced as 87-base-pair reads. On the study's bioinformatics: Across the 600 to 700 repertoires, a later analysis counted some 81 million unique TCR beta chains, around 11 million of which were shared by at least two donors. Raw reads were error-corrected and collapsed into unique sequences with a nearest-neighbor algorithm that merged closely related sequences to remove PCR and sequencing errors. To assign V, D and J gene segments, CDR3 sequences were aligned to IMGT reference sequences. For a sequence to be retained, at least a six-nucleotide match to both a V gene segment and a J gene segment was required. A rearrangement was called productive if the CDR3 had no stop codons and remained in frame with V and J, and every other rearrangement was called non-productive. CDR3 was defined by IMGT convention, running from the second conserved V-encoded cysteine to the conserved J-encoded phenylalanine. In an earlier analysis of some 550 of the donors, sequences lacking an unambiguous match to a single V gene segment were excluded. An earlier analysis of under 750 of the donors called V segments functional above 56.7% productive rearrangements and segregating when the between-donor standard deviation exceeded 5%. A statistical classification framework was developed to diagnose cytomegalovirus status using the catalog of TCR beta chain sequences. In a later analysis, TCR nucleotide sequences were compared against IMGT/GENE-DB human TR gene sequences so that V and J genes could be assigned. In a later analysis, CDR3 sequences and most-parsimonious VDJ recombination scenarios were assigned using the TCRdist pipeline. In a later analysis, each TCR beta chain was defined by its CDR3 amino acid sequence together with its V-gene family, and reads lacking a unique V-gene family were excluded. As a way to deal with suspected cross-contamination and a sequencing artifact, a later analysis dropped roughly 600 nucleotide sequences that were highly shared and had low generation probability. In a later analysis, a clonal expansion index was calculated for each public chain from normalized within-repertoire ranks of inferred template counts. In a later analysis, generation probabilities were computed using a VDJ recombination model fitted to out-of-frame rearrangements, and the results were checked against IGoR. A later analysis scored TCR-TCR, TCR-HLA and TCR-CMV co-occurrence with hypergeometric tests, applying a repertoire-size bias correction to TCR pairs. False discovery rates were estimated in a later analysis by permuting HLA or CMV assignments 20 times. In a later analysis, co-occurring TCRs were grouped with DBSCAN, and TCRdist sequence similarity was added when clustering was performed within HLA-allele-positive subsets. Co-occurrence clustering excluded repertoires with fewer than 30,000 or more than 120,000 public chains, plus five with anomalous nucleotide sharing. This is the immuneACCESS table as TCRdb keeps it, with only in-frame sequences that have V and J called. A part of the clones is gone; compared with another copy, unresolved V genes explain less than half, and the rest is unexplained. D and trimming come from the DNA, and the V and J calls and clone size come from that table. Counted in this sample were about 160,000 clones; around 68% of them appeared once. Around 3% of the sample lies in the top ten.

The cohort comprised hundreds of healthy bone marrow donors. All cohort members were sampled while nominally healthy, although unrecorded immune exposures were likely present. The donor was CMV seropositive and was included in the group of 289 seropositive cohort members. A peripheral blood sample was provided by each donor, and peripheral blood mononuclear cells were used for TCR beta sequencing. The Qiagen DNeasy Blood Extraction Kit was used to extract genomic DNA from the blood cell samples. With respect to this clone: This receptor's antigen is unknown. Within one base of it there is no much larger clone, and no base qualities were kept.

This clonotype was obtained from a middle-aged woman in good health and CMV-seropositive. The sample taken for sequencing was PBMCs. The rearrangement combines TRBV4-2 with TRBJ2-3; 8 middle bases align to TRBD2. The CDR3 protein: CASSRHPGGAEDTQYF. The DNA sequence reads TGTGCCAGCAGCCGTCACCCGGGGGGGGCCGAGGATACGCAGTATTTT.